Detailed here is one T cell receptor beta chain. Samples had at least 6.5 million PBMCs isolated from them. Germline assignment: CDR1 DFQATT and CDR2 SNEGSKA (reference sequence). This CDR3 region has 11 residues. Trimming shortened V by 4 bases and J by 4 bases, and 6 bases separated the two germline ends. These data come from a study of blood T cells in healthy people across ages. A second PCR, run for about 7 to 12 cycles, used a sample-barcoded 5' primer plus a J-beta primer mix. One entry per CDR3 protein, called by TCRdb with MiXCR from the 5' RACE reads. The table shows 850,000 to 1,000,000 distinct CDR3 sequences, with approximately 50% occurring only once.

The TCR was taken from a woman in her fifties or sixties in good health. The rearrangement uses TRBV20-1 and TRBJ2-3; D gene uncertain. Sequenced material: blood. The CDR3 loop is CSATSPDTQYF. CDR3 bases: TGCAGTGCTACGAGCCCAGATACGCAGTATTTT.